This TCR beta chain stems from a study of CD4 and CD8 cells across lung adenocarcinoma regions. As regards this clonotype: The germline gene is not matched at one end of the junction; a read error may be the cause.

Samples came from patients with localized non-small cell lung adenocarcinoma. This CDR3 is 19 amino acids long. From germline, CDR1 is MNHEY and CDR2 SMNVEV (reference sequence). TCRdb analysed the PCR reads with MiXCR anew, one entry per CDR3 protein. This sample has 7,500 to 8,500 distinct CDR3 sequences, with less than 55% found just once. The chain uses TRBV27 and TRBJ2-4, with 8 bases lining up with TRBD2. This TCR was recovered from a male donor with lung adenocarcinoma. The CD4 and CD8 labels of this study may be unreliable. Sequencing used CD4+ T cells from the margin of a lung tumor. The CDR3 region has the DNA TGTGCCAGCAGAGCCAGCCGCGTAGCGGGACTGTCAGCCACAAACATGCAGTACTTC. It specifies CASRASRVAGLSATNMQYF.